These 23 T cell receptor beta chains were sequenced from one sample in a study of CD8 T cells in ankylosing spondylitis (dated by TCRdb to about 2017). The library relied on 5' RACE. Sequencer: Illumina HiSeq 2500. TCRdb itself trimmed the public reads at Q25 with fastp, ran MiXCR and retained productive beta chains. Identical CDR3 proteins give one entry, which carries the most common genes and DNA. Recorded for this sample are some 140,000 distinct CDR3 sequences; roughly 8.3% of them occurred a single time. Of the sample, 7.3% falls within the top ten clones. What was sequenced was synovial fluid, either unsorted or a sorted T cell fraction (not recorded which). These receptors all stem from a male donor with ankylosing spondylitis.

The gene calls are TRBV6-5 and TRBJ1-5, with D uncertain. The CDR3 sequence is 12 residues long. CDR1 MNHEY and CDR2 SVGAGI come from the germline V gene. Trimming left V 5 bases short and J 6 bases short, with 8 bases between. The CDR3 loop is CASSNPRQPQHF. DNA of the CDR3: TGTGCCAGCAGTAACCCGCGTCAGCCCCAGCATTTT.

The V gene is TRBV7-6, the J gene TRBJ2-5; either TRBD1 or TRBD2 may fit D (5 bases each). In germline, CDR1 is SGHVS, CDR2 FNYEAQ. Deletions cut 8 bases from V and 5 bases from J, with 15 bases between. The CDR3 has 13 residues. CDR3: CASEGRPGETQYF. The CDR3 nucleotides are TGTGCCAGCGAGGGACGGCCGGGGGAGACCCAGTACTTC. The full variable domain, its missing parts supplied by reference TRBV7-6 and TRBJ2-5, is GAGVSQSPRYKVTKRGQDVALRCDPISGHVSLYWYRQALGQGPEFLTYFNYEAQQDKSGLPNDRFSAERPEGSISTLTIQRTEQRDSAMYRCASEGRPGETQYFGPGTRLLVL.

This clonotype has more than one count but fewer than ten. V is TRBV29-1 and J is TRBJ1-1; perhaps TRBD1 as D (6 bases). CDR1 and CDR2 from the germline V gene are SQVTM and ANQGSEA. V dropped 6 bases and J dropped 3 bases, with 17 bases sitting between them. This CDR3 contains 14 residues. This CDR3 reads CSVKVGGHDTEAFF. DNA of the CDR3: TGCAGCGTAAAAGTGGGGGGGCATGACACTGAAGCTTTCTTT.

This clonotype was seen ten or more times. The V gene is TRBV28, the J gene TRBJ2-7; maybe TRBD2 (5 bases). The CDR3 covers 13 residues. Germline-derived CDR1 and CDR2 are MDHEN and SYDVKM. V lost 3 bases and J lost 3, with 9 bases in between. CDR3 sequence: CASSFGENYEQYF. CDR3 DNA sequence: TGTGCCAGCAGTTTCGGGGAAAACTACGAGCAGTACTTC. Based on the CDR3 plus reference TRBV28 and TRBJ2-7, the full variable domain is DVKVTQSSRYLVKRTGEKVFLECVQDMDHENMFWYRQDPGLGLRLIYFSYDVKMKEKGDIPEGYSVSREKKERFSLILESASTNQTSMYLCASSFGENYEQYFGPGTRLTVT.

In its sample, this clonotype was seen many times. CDR3 nucleotide sequence: TGCAGTGTCCTAGGGGACAGAGGACTAGGACGGGGGCAGTTCTTC. As protein: CSVLGDRGLGRGQFF. V gene TRBV20-1 combines with J gene TRBJ2-1, with D perhaps given as TRBD1 or TRBD2 (7 bases each). Germline CDR1 DFQATT, CDR2 SNEGSKA (reference sequence). CDR3 length: 15 residues. V was clipped by 7 bases and J by 12 bases, with 28 bases between them.

This clonotype occurred many times. J is TRBJ2-1 and V is TRBV20-1, with D perhaps matching TRBD1 or TRBD2 (6 bases each). The germline V and J ends were trimmed by 5 bases and 0 bases, with 14 bases remaining between them. This CDR3 region has 15 residues. The germline V gene has CDR1 DFQATT and CDR2 SNEGSKA (reference sequence). The chain's CDR3 is CSAPRGARSYNEQFF. For the CDR3, the DNA is TGCAGTGCTCCTAGGGGGGCCCGCTCCTACAATGAGCAGTTCTTC.

The chain couples TRBV2 to TRBJ1-4; the D gene is possibly TRBD1 (5 bases). CDR3 length: 13 residues. V lost 10 bases and J 8 bases, leaving 17 bases between the germline ends. From germline, CDR1 is SNHLY and CDR2 FYNNEI. The chain's CDR3 is CATTGGAREKLFF. The CDR3 DNA follows: TGTGCCACCACAGGTGGGGCTAGGGAAAAACTGTTTTTT. The entire variable domain, with the rest obtained from reference TRBV2 and TRBJ1-4, is as follows: EPEVTQTPSHQVTQMGQEVILRCVPISNHLYFYWYRQILGQKVEFLVSFYNNEISEKSEIFDDQFSVERPDGSNFTLKIRSTKLEDSAMYFCATTGGAREKLFFGSGTQLSVL.

This clonotype was seen at least ten times. The V call is TRBV20-1, the J call TRBJ1-3, with D unclear. Germline CDR1 and CDR2: DFQATT and SNEGSKA (reference sequence). V lost 3 bases to trimming and J lost 1 base, with 7 bases between them. There are 13 residues in the CDR3. The CDR3 loop is CSARRPSGNTIYF. The CDR3 DNA reads TGCAGTGCTAGGAGGCCTTCTGGAAACACCATATATTTT.

The genes are TRBV27 and TRBJ1-1; no clear D. The CDR3 is made up of 13 amino acids. Germline V gene lookup returns CDR1 MNHEY and CDR2 SMNVEV (reference sequence). Between the trimmed V and J ends, which lost 5 bases and 9 bases, there was a span of 16 bases. The chain's CDR3 is CASSPGSVLQAFF. The CDR3 DNA is TGTGCCAGCAGTCCGGGGTCAGTCCTTCAAGCTTTCTTT.

There are a few counts of this clonotype. This chain links TRBV6-1 with TRBJ1-5; a possible D gene is TRBD1 (5 bases). The germline V gene has CDR1 MNHNS and CDR2 SASEGT. This CDR3 contains 15 residues. V shed 8 bases and J shed 3 bases, with 17 bases lying between them. The CDR3 DNA sequence: TGTGCCAGCTCAAGGAGCGGCAGGGTCAATCAGCCCCAGCATTTT. Translation gives CASSRSGRVNQPQHF.

This clonotype was observed many times. V gene TRBV20-1 combines with J gene TRBJ2-5; D might be TRBD1 or TRBD2, each matching 6 bases. Germline V gives CDR1 DFQATT, CDR2 SNEGSKA (reference sequence). There are 14 residues in the CDR3. Between the trimmed V and J ends, which lost 3 bases and 7 bases, there was a span of 18 bases. The CDR3 DNA is TGCAGTGCTAGCTCGGCAAGGGGGGAAGCGACCCAGTACTTC. It encodes CSASSARGEATQYF.

This clonotype showed up many times. The rearrangement uses TRBV3-1 and TRBJ1-4; TRBD1 aligns across 7 bases. The junction had 15 bases not matched to a gene; V was cut back by 0 bases and J by 8 bases. There are 18 residues in the CDR3. The germline CDR1 and CDR2 sequences are LGHDT and YNNKEL (reference sequence). The CDR3 nucleotides read TGTGCCAGCAGCCAAGATGCTGGGGCCACAGGGGAGAGGGAAAAACTGTTTTTT. Protein sequence: CASSQDAGATGEREKLFF.

This clonotype was seen repeatedly, ten times or more. This chain connects TRBV7-2 to TRBJ2-5, with a weak D call TRBD2 (6 bases). V lost 3 bases, J lost 4 bases, and 15 bases lay in between. CDR1 and CDR2 (germline): SGHTA, FQGNSA. The CDR3 contains 15 residues. CDR3 in amino acids: CASSFNTVGGETQYF. The CDR3, as DNA: TGTGCCAGCAGCTTTAACACCGTCGGGGGAGAGACCCAGTACTTC.

This clonotype was seen repeatedly, ten times or more. V usage is TRBV7-2 and J usage is TRBJ2-3; D is undetermined. This CDR3 is 12 amino acids long. The V gene's germline CDR1 is SGHTA and CDR2 FQGNSA. Trimming took off 3 bases at V and 4 bases at J, with 5 bases between the two ends. As DNA, the CDR3 is TGTGCCAGCAGCTTCGCCCCAGATACGCAGTATTTT. As protein: CASSFAPDTQYF.

In its sample, this clonotype was seen a few times. The J gene is TRBJ1-4, the V gene TRBV10-1, with D perhaps TRBD1 (5 bases). Germline-derived CDR1 and CDR2 are WNHNN and SYGVQD (reference sequence). This CDR3 has 13 residues. V was trimmed by 4 bases and J by 8 bases, leaving 11 bases between them. The CDR3: CASSGQRDEKLFF. The CDR3 region has the DNA TGCGCCAGCAGTGGACAGAGGGACGAAAAACTGTTTTTT.

In its sample, this clonotype was seen many times. V and J are TRBV29-1 and TRBJ1-1; 9 nucleotides match TRBD1. V lost 5 bases and J lost 4; bases outside the gene matches: 5. The CDR3 totals 13 residues. Germline assignment: CDR1 SQVTM and CDR2 ANQGSEA. The CDR3 region is CSVLPGQGTEAFF. As DNA, the CDR3 is TGCAGCGTTCTACCGGGACAGGGCACTGAAGCTTTCTTT.

The table lists this clonotype with many counts. The chain recombines TRBV28 with TRBJ2-1; D may be TRBD2 (5 bases). The CDR3 sequence is 17 residues long. V gave up 6 bases and J gave up 2 bases, with 20 bases separating them. CDR1 and CDR2 (germline): MDHEN, SYDVKM. The DNA of the CDR3 is TGTGCCAGCAGCCGCGACTATGGCCCCTCCCCCTACAATGAGCAGTTCTTC. The encoded protein is CASSRDYGPSPYNEQFF.

The sample holds many counts of this clonotype. The chain is built from TRBV20-1 and TRBJ2-1; a possible D gene is TRBD2 (5 bases). V was cut by 4 bases and J by 8 bases, with 9 bases left in between. Germline V CDR1 and CDR2: DFQATT, SNEGSKA (reference sequence). CDR3 length: 11 amino acids. CDR3 sequence: CSATTTDEQFF. CDR3 in DNA: TGCAGTGCTACGACTACAGATGAGCAGTTCTTC.

There are many counts of this clonotype. The chain combines TRBV29-1 with TRBJ1-4; the match to TRBD1 covers 10 bases. Losses at the gene ends were 7 bases for V and 5 bases for J; bases not matched to a gene: 4. CDR1 and CDR2 (germline): SQVTM, ANQGSEA. CDR3 length: 13 amino acids. CDR3 loop: CSASDRGNEKLFF. The DNA of the CDR3 is TGCAGCGCCTCGGACAGGGGGAATGAAAAACTGTTTTTT.

The J gene is TRBJ2-3, the V gene TRBV11-2, with D possibly being TRBD2 (7 bases). The CDR3 sequence is 19 residues long. Germline CDR1 reads SGHAT; CDR2 reads FQNNGV. V gave up 5 bases and J gave up 6 bases, with 30 bases separating them. The CDR3: CASSPNGDSRGPSGDTQYF. The CDR3 nucleotides read TGTGCCAGCAGCCCCAATGGGGACTCGCGGGGGCCCTCAGGGGATACGCAGTATTTT.

This chain joins TRBV28 and TRBJ1-5; 7 bases are shared with TRBD1. The CDR3 covers 15 residues. Germline V gives CDR1 MDHEN, CDR2 SYDVKM. The V and J ends lost 6 bases and 1 base, in that order; junction bases with no gene match: 6. This CDR3 reads CASSDRAISNQPQHF. DNA of the CDR3: TGTGCCAGCAGCGACAGGGCTATAAGCAATCAGCCCCAGCATTTT.

In this sample, this clonotype turned up many times. The chain recombines TRBV7-2 with TRBJ2-7, with D hard to call. Germline V gene data show CDR1 as SGHTA and CDR2 as FQGNSA. V was shortened by 1 base and J by 4 bases, with 11 bases between the two germline ends. The CDR3 sequence is 14 residues long. CDR3 sequence reads: CASSLGNPRYEQYF. The CDR3 coding sequence is TGTGCCAGCAGCTTAGGAAACCCTAGGTACGAGCAGTACTTC.

This clonotype was counted at least ten times. The rearrangement uses TRBV24-1 and TRBJ1-3; D is unclear. The CDR3 has 15 residues. Germline V lookup: CDR1 KGHDR, CDR2 SFDVKD. V was cut by 3 bases and J by 4 bases, with 12 bases left in between. CDR3 in DNA: TGTGCCACCAGTGATCCCGGTCGGACGGGAAACACCATATATTTT. This gives the protein CATSDPGRTGNTIYF.